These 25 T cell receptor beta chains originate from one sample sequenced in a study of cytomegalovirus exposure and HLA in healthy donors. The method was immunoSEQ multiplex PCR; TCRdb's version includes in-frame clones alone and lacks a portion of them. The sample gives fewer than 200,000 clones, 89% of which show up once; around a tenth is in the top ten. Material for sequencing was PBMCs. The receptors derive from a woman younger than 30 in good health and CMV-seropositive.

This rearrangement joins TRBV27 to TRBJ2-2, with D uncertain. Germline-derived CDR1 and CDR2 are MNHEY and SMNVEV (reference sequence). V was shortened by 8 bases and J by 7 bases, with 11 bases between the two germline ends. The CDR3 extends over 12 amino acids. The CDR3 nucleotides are TGTGCCAGCGGCTTTTCGGGCGGGGAGCTGTTTTTT. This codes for CASGFSGGELFF.

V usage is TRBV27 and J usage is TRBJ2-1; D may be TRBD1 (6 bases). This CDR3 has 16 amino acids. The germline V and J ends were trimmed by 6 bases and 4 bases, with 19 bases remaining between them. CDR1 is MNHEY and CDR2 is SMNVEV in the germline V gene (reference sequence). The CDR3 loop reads CASSPPGHRYYNEQFF. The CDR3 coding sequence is TGTGCCAGCAGCCCCCCGGGACATCGTTATTACAATGAGCAGTTCTTC.

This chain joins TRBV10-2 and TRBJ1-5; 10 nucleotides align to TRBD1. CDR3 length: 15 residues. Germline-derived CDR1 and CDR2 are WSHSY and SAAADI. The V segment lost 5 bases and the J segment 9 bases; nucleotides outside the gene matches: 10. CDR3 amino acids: CASSSPRDRGAPQHF. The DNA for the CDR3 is TGCGCCAGCAGTTCCCCCCGGGACAGGGGTGCGCCCCAGCATTTT.

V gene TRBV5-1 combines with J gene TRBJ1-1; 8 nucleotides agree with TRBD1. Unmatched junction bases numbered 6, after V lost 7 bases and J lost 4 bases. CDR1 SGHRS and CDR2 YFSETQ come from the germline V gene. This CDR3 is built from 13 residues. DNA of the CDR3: TGCGCCAGCGCAGCTCAGGGGGCCACTGAAGCTTTCTTT. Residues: CASAAQGATEAFF.

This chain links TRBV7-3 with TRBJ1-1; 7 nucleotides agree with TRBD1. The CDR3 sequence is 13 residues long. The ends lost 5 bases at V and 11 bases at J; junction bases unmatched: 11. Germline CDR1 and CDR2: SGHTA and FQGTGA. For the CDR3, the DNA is TGTGCCAGCAGCCCCCCAGGGGGTGTTAAGGCTTTCTTT. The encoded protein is CASSPPGGVKAFF.

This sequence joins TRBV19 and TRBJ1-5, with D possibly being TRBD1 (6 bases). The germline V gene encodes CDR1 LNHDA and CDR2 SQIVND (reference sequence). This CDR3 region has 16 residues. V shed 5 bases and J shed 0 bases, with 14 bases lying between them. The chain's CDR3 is CASSLSSGVSNQPQHF. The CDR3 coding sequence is TGTGCCAGTAGTCTCTCTTCAGGGGTTAGCAATCAGCCCCAGCATTTT.

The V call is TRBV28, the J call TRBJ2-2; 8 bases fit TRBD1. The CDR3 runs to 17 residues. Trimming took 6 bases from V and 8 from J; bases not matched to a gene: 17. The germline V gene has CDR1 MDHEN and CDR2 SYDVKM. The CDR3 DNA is TGTGCCAGCAGCCAATTGACGGACAGGGTAGACGTTGGGGAGCTGTTTTTT. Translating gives CASSQLTDRVDVGELFF.

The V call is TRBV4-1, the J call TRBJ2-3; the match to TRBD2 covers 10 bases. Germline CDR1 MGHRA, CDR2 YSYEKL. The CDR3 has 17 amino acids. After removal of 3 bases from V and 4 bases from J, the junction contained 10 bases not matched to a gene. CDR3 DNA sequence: TGCGCCAGCAGCCACCTAAGCGGGAGGGTTACTGCAGATACGCAGTATTTT. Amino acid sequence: CASSHLSGRVTADTQYF.

CDR3 DNA sequence: TGTGCCAGCAGTGAATTAAGGGGCCATCAGCCCCAGCATTTT. Protein: CASSELRGHQPQHF. The chain is built from TRBV6-1 and TRBJ1-5; possibly TRBD1 for D (5 bases). Trimming shortened V by 2 bases and J by 5 bases, and 10 bases separated the two germline ends. This CDR3 has 14 residues. CDR1 and CDR2 from the germline V gene are MNHNS and SASEGT.

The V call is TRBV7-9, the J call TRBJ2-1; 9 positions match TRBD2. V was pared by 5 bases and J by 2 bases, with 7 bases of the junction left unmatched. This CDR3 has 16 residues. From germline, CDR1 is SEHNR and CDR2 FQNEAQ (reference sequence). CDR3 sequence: CASSARLAVAYNEQFF. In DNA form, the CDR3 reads TGTGCCAGCAGCGCCAGACTAGCGGTGGCCTACAATGAGCAGTTCTTC. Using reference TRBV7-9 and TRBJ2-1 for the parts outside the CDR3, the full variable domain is DTGVSQNPRHKITKRGQNVTFRCDPISEHNRLYWYRQTLGQGPEFLTYFQNEAQLEKSRLLSDRFSAERPKGSFSTLEIQRTEQGDSAMYLCASSARLAVAYNEQFFGPGTRLTVL.

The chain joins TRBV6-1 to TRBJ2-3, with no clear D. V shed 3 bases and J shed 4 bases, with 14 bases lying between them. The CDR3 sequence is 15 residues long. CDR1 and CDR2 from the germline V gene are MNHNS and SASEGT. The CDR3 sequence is CASSEQLERSDTQYF. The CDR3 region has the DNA TGTGCCAGCAGTGAGCAGTTAGAGAGGTCAGATACGCAGTATTTT.

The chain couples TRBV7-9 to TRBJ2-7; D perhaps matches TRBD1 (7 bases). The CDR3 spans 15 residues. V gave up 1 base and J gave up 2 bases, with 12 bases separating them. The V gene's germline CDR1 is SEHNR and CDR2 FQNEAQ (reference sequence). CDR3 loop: CASSLVAGGTYEQYF. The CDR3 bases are TGTGCCAGCAGCTTAGTAGCAGGGGGGACCTACGAGCAGTACTTC.

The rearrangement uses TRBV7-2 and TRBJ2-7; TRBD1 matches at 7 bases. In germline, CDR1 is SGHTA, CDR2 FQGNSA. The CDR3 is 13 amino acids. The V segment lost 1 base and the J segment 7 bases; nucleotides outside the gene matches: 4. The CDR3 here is CASSLGQGREQYF. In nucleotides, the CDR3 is TGTGCCAGCAGCTTAGGACAGGGACGAGAGCAGTACTTC.

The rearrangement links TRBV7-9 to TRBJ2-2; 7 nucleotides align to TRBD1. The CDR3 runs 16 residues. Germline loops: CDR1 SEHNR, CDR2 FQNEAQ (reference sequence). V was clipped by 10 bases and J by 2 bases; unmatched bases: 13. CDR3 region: CANSKGASHNTGELFF. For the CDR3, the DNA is TGTGCCAACTCGAAGGGGGCTAGCCACAACACCGGGGAGCTGTTTTTT.

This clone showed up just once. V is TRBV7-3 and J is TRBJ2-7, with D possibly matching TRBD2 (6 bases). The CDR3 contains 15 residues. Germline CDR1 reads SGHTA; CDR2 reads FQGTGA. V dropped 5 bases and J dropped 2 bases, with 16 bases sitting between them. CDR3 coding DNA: TGTGCCAGCAGCAAGGGGTCTAGCGCCCCCTACGAGCAGTACTTC. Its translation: CASSKGSSAPYEQYF.

DNA of the CDR3: TGTGCCAGCGGACAGGGAGCTGGTGAGCAGTACTTC. Protein product: CASGQGAGEQYF. The chain combines TRBV6-5 with TRBJ2-7; 8 nucleotides align to TRBD1. The CDR3 contains 12 residues. With V trimmed by 8 bases and J by 7 bases, 7 bases remained unmatched. Germline V lookup: CDR1 MNHEY, CDR2 SVGAGI.

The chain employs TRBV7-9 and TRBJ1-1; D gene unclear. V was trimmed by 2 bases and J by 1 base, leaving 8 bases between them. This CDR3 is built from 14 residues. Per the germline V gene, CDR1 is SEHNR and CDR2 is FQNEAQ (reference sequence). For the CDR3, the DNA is TGTGCCAGCAGCTTAAGGCGACAGAACACTGAAGCTTTCTTT. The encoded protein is CASSLRRQNTEAFF.

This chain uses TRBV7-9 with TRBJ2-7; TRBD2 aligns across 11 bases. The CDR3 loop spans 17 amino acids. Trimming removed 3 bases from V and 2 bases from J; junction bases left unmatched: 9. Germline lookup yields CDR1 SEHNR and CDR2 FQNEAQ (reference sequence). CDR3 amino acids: CASSFEDLAGGAYEQYF. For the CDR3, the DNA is TGTGCCAGCAGCTTCGAGGACCTAGCGGGAGGAGCCTACGAGCAGTACTTC.

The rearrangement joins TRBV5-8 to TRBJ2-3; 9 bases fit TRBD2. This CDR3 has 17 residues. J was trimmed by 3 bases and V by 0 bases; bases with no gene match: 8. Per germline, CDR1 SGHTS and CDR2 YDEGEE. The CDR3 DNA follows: TGTGCCAGCAGCTTGGAGTTGGTAGCGGGAGCTACAGATACGCAGTATTTT. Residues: CASSLELVAGATDTQYF.

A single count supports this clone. The CDR3 bases are TGTGCCAGCAGCTTAGTCTTAGGACAGGGGTCCAATGAGCAGTTCTTC. Amino acid sequence: CASSLVLGQGSNEQFF. This chain uses TRBV7-9 with TRBJ2-1, with TRBD1 identical over 9 bases. The CDR3 totals 16 residues. The trim removed 1 base at V and 6 bases at J, leaving 7 bases unmatched. Per germline, CDR1 SEHNR and CDR2 FQNEAQ (reference sequence).

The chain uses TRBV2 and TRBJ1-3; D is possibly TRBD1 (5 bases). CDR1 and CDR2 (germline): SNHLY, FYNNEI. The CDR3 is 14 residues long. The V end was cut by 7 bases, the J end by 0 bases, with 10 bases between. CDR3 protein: CASIPGLSGNTIYF. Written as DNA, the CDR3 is TGTGCCAGCATACCGGGACTCTCTGGAAACACCATATATTTT.

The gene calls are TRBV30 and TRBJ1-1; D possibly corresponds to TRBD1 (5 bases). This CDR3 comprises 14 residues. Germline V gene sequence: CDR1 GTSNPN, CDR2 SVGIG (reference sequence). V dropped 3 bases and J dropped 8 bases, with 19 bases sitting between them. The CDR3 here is CAWSLKGAGWEAFF. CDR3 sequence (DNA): TGTGCCTGGAGCCTCAAAGGTGCAGGGTGGGAAGCTTTCTTT.

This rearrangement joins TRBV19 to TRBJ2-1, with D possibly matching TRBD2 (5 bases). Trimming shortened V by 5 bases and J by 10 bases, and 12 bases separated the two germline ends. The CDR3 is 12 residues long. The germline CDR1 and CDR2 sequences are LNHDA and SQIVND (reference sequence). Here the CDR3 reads CASSPRLQEQFF. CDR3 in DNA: TGTGCCAGTAGTCCCAGACTACAAGAGCAGTTCTTC.

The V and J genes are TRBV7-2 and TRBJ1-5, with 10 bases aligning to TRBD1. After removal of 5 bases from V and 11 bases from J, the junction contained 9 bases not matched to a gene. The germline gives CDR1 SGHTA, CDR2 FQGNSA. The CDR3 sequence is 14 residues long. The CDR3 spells CASSPGDRGWAQHF. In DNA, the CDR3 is TGTGCCAGCAGCCCCGGGGACAGGGGCTGGGCCCAGCATTTT.

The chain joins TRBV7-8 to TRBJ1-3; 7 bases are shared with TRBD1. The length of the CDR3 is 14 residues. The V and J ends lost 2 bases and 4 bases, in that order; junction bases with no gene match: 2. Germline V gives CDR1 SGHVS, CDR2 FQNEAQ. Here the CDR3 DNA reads TGTGCCAGCAGCTTAAGGGACAGAGGAAACACCATATATTTT. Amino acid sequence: CASSLRDRGNTIYF.